The source of this TCR beta chain is a study of T cell responses to AZD1222 COVID-19 vaccine. The protocol was immunoSEQ multiplex PCR, while the TCRdb copy is restricted to in-frame clones and leaves out a portion. This sample has around 110,000 clones, with about 85% found just once. Germline V CDR1 and CDR2: SGHTA, FQGNSA. There are 14 residues in the CDR3. About this clone itself: Germline is not matched at one junction end, which may reflect a read error.

The V gene is TRBV7-2, the J gene TRBJ2-7; 10 positions match TRBD2. This receptor was obtained from an adult in good health. The input for sequencing was peripheral blood, taken on day 0 of AZD1222 vaccination. CDR3 DNA sequence: TGTGCCAGCAGCTTGGACGGACTAGCGGTTAATCGCCGCTTC. Translated, it gives CASSLDGLAVNRRF.